This TCR beta chain appears in the sequencing data of a study of blood T cell repertoires in COVID-19. Living in about two dozen US areas, the participants were between 18 and 89 years of age. Cohorts were based on clinical histories the participants reported. Of note for this clone: A junction boundary mismatches the germline segment, possibly from a read error.

Methods used by the authors: The assay estimated nucleated cells by amplifying reference gene primers. Clones were sequenced by immunoSEQ multiplex PCR, and TCRdb holds only the in-frame ones, with some missing. That table supplies the V and J calls and clone size; D and trimming were determined from the DNA. The sample gives about 400,000 clones, roughly nine tenths of which show up once; 1.5% to 2% is in the top ten. There are 11 residues in the CDR3. CDR1 is DFQATT and CDR2 is SNEGSKA in the germline V gene (reference sequence). The rearrangement uses TRBV20-1 and TRBJ2-1, with D hard to call. This TCR derives from a woman in her twenties or thirties who had recovered from COVID-19. Sequencing used PBMCs or T cells enriched from blood (not recorded which). CDR3 DNA: TGCAGTGCTAGGTTTGGCGGATCCACTATCTTC. It specifies CSARFGGSTIF.